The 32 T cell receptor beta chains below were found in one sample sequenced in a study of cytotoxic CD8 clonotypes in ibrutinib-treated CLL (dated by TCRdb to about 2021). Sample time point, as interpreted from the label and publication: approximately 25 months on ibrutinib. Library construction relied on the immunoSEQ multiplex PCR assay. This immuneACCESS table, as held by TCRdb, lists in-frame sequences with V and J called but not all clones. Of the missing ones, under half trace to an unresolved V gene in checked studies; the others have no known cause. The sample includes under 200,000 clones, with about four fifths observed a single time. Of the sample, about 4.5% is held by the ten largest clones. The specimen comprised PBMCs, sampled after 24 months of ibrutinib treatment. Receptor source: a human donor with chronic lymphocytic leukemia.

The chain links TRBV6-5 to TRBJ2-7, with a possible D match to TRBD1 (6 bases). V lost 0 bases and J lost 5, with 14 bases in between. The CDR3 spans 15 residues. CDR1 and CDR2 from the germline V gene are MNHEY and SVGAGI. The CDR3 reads CASSYSPQGYHEQYF. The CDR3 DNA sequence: TGTGCCAGCAGTTACTCCCCACAGGGCTATCACGAGCAGTACTTC.

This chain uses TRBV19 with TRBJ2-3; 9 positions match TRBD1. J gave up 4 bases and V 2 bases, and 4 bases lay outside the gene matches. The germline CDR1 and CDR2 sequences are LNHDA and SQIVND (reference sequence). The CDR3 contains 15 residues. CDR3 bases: TGTGCCAGTAGTATACAACGGACAGGGGCAGATACGCAGTATTTT. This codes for CASSIQRTGADTQYF.

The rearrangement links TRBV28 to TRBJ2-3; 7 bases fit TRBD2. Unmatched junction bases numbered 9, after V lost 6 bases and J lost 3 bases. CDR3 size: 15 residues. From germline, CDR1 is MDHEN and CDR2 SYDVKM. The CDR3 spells CASSPRGEITDTQYF. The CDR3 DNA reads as TGTGCCAGCAGCCCCCGGGGGGAGATAACAGATACGCAGTATTTT. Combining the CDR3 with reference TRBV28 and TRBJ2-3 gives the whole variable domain DVKVTQSSRYLVKRTGEKVFLECVQDMDHENMFWYRQDPGLGLRLIYFSYDVKMKEKGDIPEGYSVSREKKERFSLILESASTNQTSMYLCASSPRGEITDTQYFGPGTRLTVL.

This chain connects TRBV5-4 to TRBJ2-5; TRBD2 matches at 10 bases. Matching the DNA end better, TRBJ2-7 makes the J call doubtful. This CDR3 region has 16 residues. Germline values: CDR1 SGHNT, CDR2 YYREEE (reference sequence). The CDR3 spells CASSGGSSGRAYEQYF. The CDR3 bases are TGTGCCAGCAGCGGGGGATCAAGCGGGAGGGCCTACGAGCAGTACTTC.

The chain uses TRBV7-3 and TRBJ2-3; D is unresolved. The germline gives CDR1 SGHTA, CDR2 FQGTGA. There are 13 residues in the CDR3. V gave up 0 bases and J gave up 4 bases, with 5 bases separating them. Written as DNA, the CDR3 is TGTGCCAGCAGCTTAACAGGCTCAGATACGCAGTATTTT. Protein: CASSLTGSDTQYF.

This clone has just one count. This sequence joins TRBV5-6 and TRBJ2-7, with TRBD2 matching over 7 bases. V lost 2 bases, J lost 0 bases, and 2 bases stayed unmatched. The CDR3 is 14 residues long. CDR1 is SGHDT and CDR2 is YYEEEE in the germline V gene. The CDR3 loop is CASSFGGSSYEQYF. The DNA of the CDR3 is TGTGCCAGCAGCTTCGGCGGGAGCTCCTACGAGCAGTACTTC.

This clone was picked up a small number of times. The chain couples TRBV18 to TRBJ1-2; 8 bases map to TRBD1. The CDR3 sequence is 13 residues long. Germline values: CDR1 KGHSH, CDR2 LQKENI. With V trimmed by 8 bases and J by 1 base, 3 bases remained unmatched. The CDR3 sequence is CASHGQGNYGYTF. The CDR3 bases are TGTGCCAGCCACGGACAGGGTAACTATGGCTACACCTTC.

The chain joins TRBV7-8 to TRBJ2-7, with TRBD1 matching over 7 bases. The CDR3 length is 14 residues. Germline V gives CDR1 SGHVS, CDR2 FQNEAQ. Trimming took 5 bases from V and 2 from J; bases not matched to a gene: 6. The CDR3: CASSEAGGPYEQYF. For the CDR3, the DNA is TGTGCCAGCAGCGAGGCAGGGGGACCCTACGAGCAGTACTTC.

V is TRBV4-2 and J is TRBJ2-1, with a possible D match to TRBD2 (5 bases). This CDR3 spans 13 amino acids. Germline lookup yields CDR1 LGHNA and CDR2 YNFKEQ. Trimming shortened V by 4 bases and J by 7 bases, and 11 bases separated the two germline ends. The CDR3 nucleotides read TGTGCCAGCAGCCCCTCTAGCACGAATGAGCAGTTCTTC. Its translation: CASSPSSTNEQFF.

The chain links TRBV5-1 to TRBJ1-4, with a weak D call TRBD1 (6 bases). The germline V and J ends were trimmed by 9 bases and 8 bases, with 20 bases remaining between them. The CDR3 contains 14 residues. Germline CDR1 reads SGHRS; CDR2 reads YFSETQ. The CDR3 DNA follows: TGCGCCACCGGTCCGACAGGTACGGGGGAAAAACTGTTTTTT. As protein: CATGPTGTGEKLFF.

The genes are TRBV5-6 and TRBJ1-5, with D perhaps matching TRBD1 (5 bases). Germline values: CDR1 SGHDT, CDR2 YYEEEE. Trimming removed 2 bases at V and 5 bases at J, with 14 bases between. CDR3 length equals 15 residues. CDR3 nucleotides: TGTGCCAGCAGCTTATCGGGACTGACCTATCAGCCCCAGCATTTT. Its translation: CASSLSGLTYQPQHF.

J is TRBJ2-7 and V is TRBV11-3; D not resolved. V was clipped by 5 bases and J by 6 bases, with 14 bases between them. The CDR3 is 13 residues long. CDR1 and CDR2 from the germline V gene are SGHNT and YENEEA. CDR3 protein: CASSPHVLGEQYF. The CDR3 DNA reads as TGTGCCAGCAGCCCTCACGTATTGGGCGAGCAGTACTTC.

The chain's CDR3 is CASSSTWSYEQYF. The CDR3 DNA is TGTGCCAGCAGCTCAACTTGGTCCTACGAGCAGTACTTC. The gene calls are TRBV7-8 and TRBJ2-7; D call uncertain. This CDR3 spans 13 amino acids. Trimming left V 4 bases short and J 1 base short, with 8 bases between. Germline assignment: CDR1 SGHVS and CDR2 FQNEAQ. Full variable domain (remainder filled in from reference TRBV7-8 and TRBJ2-7): GAGVSQSPRYKVAKRGQDVALRCDPISGHVSLFWYQQALGQGPEFLTYFQNEAQLDKSGLPSDRFFAERPEGSVSTLKIQRTQQEDSAVYLCASSSTWSYEQYFGPGTRLTVT.

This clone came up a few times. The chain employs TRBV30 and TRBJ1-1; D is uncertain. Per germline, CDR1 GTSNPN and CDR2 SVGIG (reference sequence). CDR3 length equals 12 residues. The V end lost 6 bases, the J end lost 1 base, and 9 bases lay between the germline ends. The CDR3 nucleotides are TGTGCCTGTCAACGGGGGAACACTGAAGCTTTCTTT. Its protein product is CACQRGNTEAFF.

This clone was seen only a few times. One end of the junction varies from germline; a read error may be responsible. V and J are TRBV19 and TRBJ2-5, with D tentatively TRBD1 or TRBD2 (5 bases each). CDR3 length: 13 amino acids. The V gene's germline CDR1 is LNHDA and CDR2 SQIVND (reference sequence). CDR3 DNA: TGTGCCAGTAGTCAAACAGTGGTGGGGGTCAGGGACTTC. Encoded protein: CASSQTVVGVRDF.

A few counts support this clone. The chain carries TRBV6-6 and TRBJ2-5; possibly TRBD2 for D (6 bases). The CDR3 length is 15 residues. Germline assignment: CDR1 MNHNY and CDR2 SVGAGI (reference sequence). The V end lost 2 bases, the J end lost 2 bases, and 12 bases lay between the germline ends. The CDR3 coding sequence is TGTGCCAGCAGTTACAGGAGGGGTAGACAAGAGACCCAGTACTTC. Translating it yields CASSYRRGRQETQYF.

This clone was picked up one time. The CDR3 protein is CASSLEGVLQPQHF. CDR3 DNA sequence: TGCGCCAGCAGCTTGGAGGGGGTCCTCCAGCCCCAGCATTTT. The J gene is TRBJ1-5, the V gene TRBV5-1; D perhaps matches TRBD1 (6 bases). The CDR3 covers 14 residues. CDR1 SGHRS and CDR2 YFSETQ come from the germline V gene. V was shortened by 0 bases and J by 7 bases, with 11 bases between the two germline ends.

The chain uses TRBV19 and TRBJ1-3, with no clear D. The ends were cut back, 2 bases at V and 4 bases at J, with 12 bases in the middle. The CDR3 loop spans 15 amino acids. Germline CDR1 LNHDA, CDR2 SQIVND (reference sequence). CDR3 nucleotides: TGTGCCAGTAGTATACCAAGGGTCTCCGGAAACACCATATATTTT. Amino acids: CASSIPRVSGNTIYF.

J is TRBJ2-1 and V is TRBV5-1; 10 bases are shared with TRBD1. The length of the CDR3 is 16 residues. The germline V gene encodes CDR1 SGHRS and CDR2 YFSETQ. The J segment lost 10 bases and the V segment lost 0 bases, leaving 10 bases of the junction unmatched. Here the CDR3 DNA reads TGCGCCAGCAGCTTGGCTTTGCGACAGGGGGCAGGAGAGCAGTTCTTC. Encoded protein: CASSLALRQGAGEQFF.

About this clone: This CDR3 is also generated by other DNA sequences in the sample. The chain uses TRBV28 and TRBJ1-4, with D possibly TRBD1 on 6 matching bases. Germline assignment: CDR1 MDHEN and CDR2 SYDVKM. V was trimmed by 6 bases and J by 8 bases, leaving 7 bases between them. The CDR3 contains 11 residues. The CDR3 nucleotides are TGTGCCAGCAGGGGGGGCGAAAAACTGTTTTTT. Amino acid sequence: CASRGGEKLFF.

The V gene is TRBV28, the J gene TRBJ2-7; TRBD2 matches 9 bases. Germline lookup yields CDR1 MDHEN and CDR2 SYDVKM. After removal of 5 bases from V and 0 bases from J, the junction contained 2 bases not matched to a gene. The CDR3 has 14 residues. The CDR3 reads CASSVSGGSYEQYF. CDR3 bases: TGTGCCAGCAGTGTTAGCGGGGGCTCCTACGAGCAGTACTTC. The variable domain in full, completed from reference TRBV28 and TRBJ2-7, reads DVKVTQSSRYLVKRTGEKVFLECVQDMDHENMFWYRQDPGLGLRLIYFSYDVKMKEKGDIPEGYSVSREKKERFSLILESASTNQTSMYLCASSVSGGSYEQYFGPGTRLTVT.

Written as DNA, the CDR3 is TGTGCCAGCCTCCTGACAGGGGGGCTGACGAACACTGAAGCTTTCTTT. Amino acid sequence: CASLLTGGLTNTEAFF. This rearrangement joins TRBV7-3 to TRBJ1-1; 9 nucleotides line up with TRBD1. The CDR3 runs 16 residues. After removal of 8 bases from V and 1 base from J, the junction contained 11 bases not matched to a gene. Germline lookup yields CDR1 SGHTA and CDR2 FQGTGA.

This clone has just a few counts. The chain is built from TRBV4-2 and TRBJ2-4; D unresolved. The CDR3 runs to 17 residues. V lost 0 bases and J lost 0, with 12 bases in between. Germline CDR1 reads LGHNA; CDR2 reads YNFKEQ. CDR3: CASSQDFPPRAKNIQYF. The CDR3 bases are TGTGCCAGCAGCCAAGATTTTCCCCCTCGAGCCAAAAACATTCAGTACTTC.

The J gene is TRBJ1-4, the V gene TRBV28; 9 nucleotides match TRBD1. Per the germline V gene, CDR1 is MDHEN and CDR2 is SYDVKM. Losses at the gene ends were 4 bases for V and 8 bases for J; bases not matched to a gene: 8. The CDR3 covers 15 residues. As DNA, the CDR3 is TGTGCCAGCAGTTCCGGGGACAGGGATGGGGAAAAACTGTTTTTT. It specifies CASSSGDRDGEKLFF.

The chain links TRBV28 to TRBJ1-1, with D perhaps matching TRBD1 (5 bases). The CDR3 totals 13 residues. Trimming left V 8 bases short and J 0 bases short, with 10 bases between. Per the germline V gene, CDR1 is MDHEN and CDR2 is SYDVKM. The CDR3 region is CASGGRLNTEAFF. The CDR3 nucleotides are TGTGCCAGCGGGGGACGGTTGAACACTGAAGCTTTCTTT.

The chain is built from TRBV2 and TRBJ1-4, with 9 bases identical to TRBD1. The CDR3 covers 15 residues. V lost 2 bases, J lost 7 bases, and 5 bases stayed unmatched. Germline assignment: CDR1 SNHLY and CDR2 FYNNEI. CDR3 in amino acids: CASSERTGEGEKLFF. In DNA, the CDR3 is TGTGCCAGCAGTGAAAGGACAGGGGAGGGTGAAAAACTGTTTTTT.

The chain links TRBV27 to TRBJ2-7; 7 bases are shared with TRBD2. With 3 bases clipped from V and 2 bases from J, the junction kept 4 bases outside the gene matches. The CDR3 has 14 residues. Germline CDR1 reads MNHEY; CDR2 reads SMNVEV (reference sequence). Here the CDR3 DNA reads TGTGCCAGCAGTTTTGTCGCGGGAGCCTACGAGCAGTACTTC. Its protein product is CASSFVAGAYEQYF.

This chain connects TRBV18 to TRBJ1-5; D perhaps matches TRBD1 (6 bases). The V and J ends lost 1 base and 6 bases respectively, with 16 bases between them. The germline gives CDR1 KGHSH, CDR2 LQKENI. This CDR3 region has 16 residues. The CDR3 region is CASSPLAGVSGQPQHF. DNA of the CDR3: TGTGCCAGCTCACCACTCGCAGGGGTGTCGGGTCAGCCCCAGCATTTT. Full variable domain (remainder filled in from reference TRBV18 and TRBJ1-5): NAGVMQNPRHLVRRRGQEARLRCSPMKGHSHVYWYRQLPEEGLKFMVYLQKENIIDESGMPKERFSAEFPKEGPSILRIQQVVRGDSAAYFCASSPLAGVSGQPQHFGDGTRLSIL.

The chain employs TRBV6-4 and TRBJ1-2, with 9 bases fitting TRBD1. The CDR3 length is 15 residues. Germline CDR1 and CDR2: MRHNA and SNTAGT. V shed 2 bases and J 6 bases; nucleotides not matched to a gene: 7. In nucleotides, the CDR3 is TGTGCCAGCAGTGACCGGGGGGACAGGGACCATGGCTACACCTTC. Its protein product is CASSDRGDRDHGYTF.

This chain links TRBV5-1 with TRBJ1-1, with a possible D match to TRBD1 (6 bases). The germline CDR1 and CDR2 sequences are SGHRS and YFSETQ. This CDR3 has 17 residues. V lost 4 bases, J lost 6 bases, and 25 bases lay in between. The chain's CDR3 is CASSHQGNLRISAEAFF. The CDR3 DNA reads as TGCGCCAGCAGCCACCAGGGGAACTTGAGGATAAGCGCTGAAGCTTTCTTT. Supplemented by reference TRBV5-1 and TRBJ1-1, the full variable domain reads KAGVTQTPRYLIKTRGQQVTLSCSPISGHRSVSWYQQTPGQGLQFLFEYFSETQRNKGNFPGRFSGRQFSNSRSEMNVSTLELGDSALYLCASSHQGNLRISAEAFFGQGTRLTVV.

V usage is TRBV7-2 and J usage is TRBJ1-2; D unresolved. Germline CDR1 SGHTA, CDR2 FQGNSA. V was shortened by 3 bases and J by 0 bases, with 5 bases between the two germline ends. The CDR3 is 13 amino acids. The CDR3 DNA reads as TGTGCCAGCAGCTTCGAAGCTAACTATGGCTACACCTTC. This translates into CASSFEANYGYTF.

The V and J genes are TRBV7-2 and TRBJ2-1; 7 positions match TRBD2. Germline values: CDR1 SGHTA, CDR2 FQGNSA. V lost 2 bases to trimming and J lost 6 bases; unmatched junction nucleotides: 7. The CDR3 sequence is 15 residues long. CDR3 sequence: CASSLTPRGINEQFF. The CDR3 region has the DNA TGTGCCAGCAGCTTAACCCCGCGGGGGATCAATGAGCAGTTCTTC.